What follows describes a single TCR beta chain. The source of the sample is a study of identical twins. CDR3 length: 14 residues. The V and J ends lost 2 bases and 2 bases respectively, with 10 bases between them. CDR1 is MGHDK and CDR2 is SYGVNS in the germline V gene. Healthy Caucasians provided all donations. TCRdb recomputed calls from the 5' RACE reads with MiXCR, one row per CDR3 protein. This table holds 200,000 to 250,000 distinct CDR3 sequences, 7.5% found once. These data also featured in a second study, about yellow fever vaccine responses in identical twins.

The rearrangement links TRBV25-1 to TRBJ2-7, with D uncertain. The origin of this receptor is a woman younger than 30 in good health. What was sequenced was memory (CD45RO+) T cells sorted from blood. CDR3 sequence reads: CASSEGGSAYEQYF. The DNA for the CDR3 is TGTGCCAGCAGTGAAGGTGGCAGCGCCTACGAGCAGTACTTC.